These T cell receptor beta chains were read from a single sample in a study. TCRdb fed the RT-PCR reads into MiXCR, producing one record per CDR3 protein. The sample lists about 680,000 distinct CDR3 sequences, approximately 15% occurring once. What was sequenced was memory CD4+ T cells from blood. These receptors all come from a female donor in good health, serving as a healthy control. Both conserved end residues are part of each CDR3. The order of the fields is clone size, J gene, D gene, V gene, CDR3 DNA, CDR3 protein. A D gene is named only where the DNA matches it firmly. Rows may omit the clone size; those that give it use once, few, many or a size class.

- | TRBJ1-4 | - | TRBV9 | TGTGCCAGCAGCGTAGCAGCAGATGAAAAACTGTTTTTT | CASSVAADEKLFF
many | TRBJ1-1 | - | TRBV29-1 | TGCAGCGTTGAGGCACCCGGCACTGAAGCTTTCTTT | CSVEAPGTEAFF
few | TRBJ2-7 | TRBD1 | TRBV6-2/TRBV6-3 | TGTGCCAGCAGGCCTCAAGGGACAGCCTCCACCTACGAGCAGTACTTC | CASRPQGTASTYEQYF
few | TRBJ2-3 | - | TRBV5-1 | TGCGCCAGCAGCTCCACACGGACCCATGGGGATACGCAGTATTTT | CASSSTRTHGDTQYF
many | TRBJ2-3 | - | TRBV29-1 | TGCAGCGTTGAAGTTAGCGGAGATACGCAGTATTTT | CSVEVSGDTQYF
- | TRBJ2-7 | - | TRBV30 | TGTGCCTGGAGTGTAAAGGGGTACCCGTCCTACGAGCAGTACTTC | CAWSVKGYPSYEQYF
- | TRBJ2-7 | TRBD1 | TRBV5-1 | TGCGCCAGCAGCTCCTCGACAGGGAGTCAGGGCGAGCAGTACTTC | CASSSSTGSQGEQYF
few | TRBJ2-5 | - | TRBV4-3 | TGCGCCAGCAGCCCGACCCAGGGGGGGTTTGAGACCCAGTACTTC | CASSPTQGGFETQYF
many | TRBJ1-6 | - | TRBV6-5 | TGTGCCAGCAGTTACAGGCTGATTAATTCACCCCTCCACTTT | CASSYRLINSPLHF
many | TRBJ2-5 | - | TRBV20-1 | TGCAGTGCCCCTGTGACAGCTGGAGAGACCCAGTACTTC | CSAPVTAGETQYF
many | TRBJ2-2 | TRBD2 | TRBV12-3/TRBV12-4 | TGTGCCAGCAGTTTAGAGCTAGCGGACACCGGGGAGCTGTTTTTT | CASSLELADTGELFF
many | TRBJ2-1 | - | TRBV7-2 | TGTGCCAGCAGCTTTGTTTCTCAGAATGAGCAGTTCTTC | CASSFVSQNEQFF
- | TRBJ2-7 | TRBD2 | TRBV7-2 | TGTGCCAGCAGCTTTTCAGCGGGGGGGGGGTACGAGCAGTACTTC | CASSFSAGGGYEQYF
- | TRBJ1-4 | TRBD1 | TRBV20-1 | TGCAGTGCTAGGCCCGGGACAGAAAGGGGGGTGGCTAATGAAAAACTGTTTTTT | CSARPGTERGVANEKLFF
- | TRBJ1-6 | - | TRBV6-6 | TGTGCCAGCAGTTACTCTCTGCCACCCCTCCACTTT | CASSYSLPPLHF
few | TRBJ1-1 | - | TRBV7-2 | TGTGCCAGCAGCTTAGGGGCGTTGGGCACTGAAGCTTTCTTT | CASSLGALGTEAFF
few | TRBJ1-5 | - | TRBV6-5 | TGTGCCAGCAGTTACTCTCAGGCTCAGCCCCAGCATTTT | CASSYSQAQPQHF
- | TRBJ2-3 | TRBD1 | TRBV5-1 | TGCGCCAGCAGCACACGGACAGGGGGTGTCACAGATAAGCAGTATTTT | CASSTRTGGVTDKQYF
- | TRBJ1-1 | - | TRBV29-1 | TGCAGCGTTGAAGATCACGCGGTGAACACTGAAGCTTTCTTT | CSVEDHAVNTEAFF
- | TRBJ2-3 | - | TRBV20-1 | TGCAGTGCCCGAGGGGTCTCCACAGATACGCAGTATTTT | CSARGVSTDTQYF
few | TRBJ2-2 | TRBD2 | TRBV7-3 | TGTGCCAGCAGCTTAACTCCGGGACTAGCGGGAGGGGTTAACACCGGGGAGCTGTTTTTT | CASSLTPGLAGGVNTGELFF
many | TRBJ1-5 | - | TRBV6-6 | TGTGCCAGCAGTTACGATACTCAGCCCCAGCATTTT | CASSYDTQPQHF
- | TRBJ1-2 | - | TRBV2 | TGTGCCAGCAGTGAAGGGTTAGGGAACTATGGCTACACCTTC | CASSEGLGNYGYTF
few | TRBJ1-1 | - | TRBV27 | TGTGCCAGCAGTTGGGACATTCGCACTGAAGCTTTCTTT | CASSWDIRTEAFF
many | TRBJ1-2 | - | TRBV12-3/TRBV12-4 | TGTGCCAGCAGTTTGATGGGACGGAACCTCTATGGCTACACCTTC | CASSLMGRNLYGYTF
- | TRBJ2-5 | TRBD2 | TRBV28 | TGTGCCAGCGGCACTAGCGCACAAGAGACCCAGTACTTC | CASGTSAQETQYF
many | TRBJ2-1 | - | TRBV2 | TGTGCCAGCAGTCTTCAGGGTGTTGAGCAGTTCTTC | CASSLQGVEQFF
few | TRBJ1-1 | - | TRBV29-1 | TGCAGCGTCTCGCCTTTGGGGAACACTGAAGCTTTCTTT | CSVSPLGNTEAFF
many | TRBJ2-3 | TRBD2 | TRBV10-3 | TGTGCCATCAGTGGGGACCCGACTAGCGGGAGTGCAGATACGCAGTATTTT | CAISGDPTSGSADTQYF
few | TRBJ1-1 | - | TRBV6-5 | TGTGCCAGCAGTTACTCTGGTCGCGACGCTTTCTTT | CASSYSGRDAFF
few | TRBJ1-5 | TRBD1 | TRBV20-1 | TGCAGTGCTAAAGGGACAGGTTATCAGCCCCAGCATTTT | CSAKGTGYQPQHF
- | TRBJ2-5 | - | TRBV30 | TGTGCCTGGAGTGTAAATAGCGGTTGGGAGACCCAGTACTTC | CAWSVNSGWETQYF